This T cell receptor (beta chain) was recorded in a study of beta chain features in type 1 diabetes listed by TCRdb under 2018. Looking at the study overall: Patients and healthy donors did not differ in mean age, gender distribution, total cell number or subset yield. The study compared TCRB repertoires of sorted circulating CD4+ T cell subsets between recently diagnosed type 1 diabetes patients and matched healthy donors. A total of under 120,000,000 sorted cells were examined across all samples, and RNA yield correlated strongly with the number of cells per subset. Whereas all 30 or so donors provided naive and central memory subsets, regulatory and stem cell-like memory subsets were isolated from just 8 patients and roughly eight healthy donors. Broader findings and caveats from the paper: The naive, central memory and regulatory TCRB repertoires appeared to resemble one another more closely among patients than among healthy donors. In all four CD4+ subsets, TCRB CDR3 length was moderately but significantly shorter in type 1 diabetes patients. HLA sub-analyses involved small numbers of individuals, so any influence of HLA type on TCRB rearrangement remained unresolved. At VDJ recombination sites, type 1 diabetes patients had fewer insertions and more deleted nucleotides, which implies abnormalities in thymic rearrangement. Because cDNA rather than genomic DNA was sequenced, highly expressing activated cells could have been over-represented, although no difference in activation and CD3 levels was found between groups. PCR might favor shorter templates, but patient and control samples were amplified and corrected together, so any skew would affect both groups equally.

All of the isolated RNA was reverse transcribed with the High Capacity cDNA Reverse Transcription Kit, so expressed TCRB transcripts were sequenced. Deep immunoSEQ sequencing was performed on naive, central memory and regulatory T cell samples, with an average of roughly 3.3 million total reads per sample. Sorted cells were lysed in RLT buffer and RNA was extracted with DNase-treated RNeasy Micro or Mini kits, depending on cell number. Each cell subset was processed separately to prevent cross-contamination, with patient and healthy donor samples processed together. The immunoSEQ multiplex PCR was used to amplify TCRB sequences from cDNA, generating 87-bp fragments that spanned the CDR3 region. Sequencing of the amplicons was performed on the Illumina HiSeq platform. The authors' analysis ran thus. Synthetic template baselines were used to correct PCR bias computationally, reads within Hamming distance 2 were collapsed together, and singletons that could not be merged were discarded. Reads were aligned against IMGT so that V, D and J genes, CDR3 length and insertions or deletions at six rearrangement sites could be assigned. Within each subset, clonotype counts were normalized to the number of sorted cells before true diversity and Gini coefficients were calculated with the tcR R package. The overlap coefficient, calculated on TCRB nucleotide sequences, was used to quantify repertoire sharing. Out-of-frame TCRB sequences from naive cells were analyzed as a proxy for the pre-selection repertoire. Held by TCRdb, this immuneACCESS table contains in-frame sequences only and omits some clones. Under half of the omission traces to an unresolved V gene where checked; the cause of the rest is unknown. V and J calls and clone size are copied from that table; D and trimming were computed from the DNA. The sample table contains under 300,000 clones; only one count was recorded for roughly 17% of them. About 0.08% of the sample comes from the top ten.

A single peripheral blood draw of about 116 mL on average was collected from each donor into heparinised tubes. Naive, central memory, regulatory and stem cell-like memory CD4+ T cells were sorted on a BD FACSAria II using a panel including CD45RO, CCR7, CD25, CD127, CD95 and CD27. Purity was above 95% for every sorted population. PBMCs were isolated immediately by Lymphoprep density gradient centrifugation and stained directly without culture. To minimize batch effects, samples were stained and sorted in pairs, one healthy donor with one patient per experiment. CDR1 is given as SGDLS and CDR2 as YYNGEE, both from the germline V gene. V and J are trimmed by 5 bases and 5 bases, and the gene matches miss 10 bases of the junction. The CDR3, cysteine through phenylalanine, is 15 amino acids long. This entry keeps only the CDR3 DNA: 45 bases, framed from base 1. Of note for this clone: Its antigen is currently not known. No per-base quality is available; no much larger clone lies one base away.

The chain was built from TRBV9 and TRBJ2-1; the central 7 bases match TRBD1. The source is a man in his thirties or forties with type 1 diabetes. Specimen: naive CD4+ T cells from blood. The label giving this sample's cell subset or site can be read as: true naive CD4+ T cells. The CDR3 corresponds to CASRAAGTEDNEQFF. The base sequence is TGTGCCAGCAGAGCAGCCGGGACAGAGGACAATGAGCAGTTCTTC.